The 32 T cell receptor beta chains listed next were all sequenced from one sample in a study of technical replicates of blood from several donors. TCRdb's table, derived via immunoSEQ multiplex PCR, lists solely in-frame clones and lacks some. The sample carries more than 60,000 clones, around 92% recorded once. The sequenced material came from T cells isolated from PBMCs. These receptors came from a human donor in good health.

The chain combines TRBV15 with TRBJ2-7, with 7 bases lining up with TRBD2. This CDR3 has 11 residues. CDR1 is LNHNV, CDR2 YYDKDF, per germline (reference sequence). Trimming at V came to 5 bases and at J to 6 bases, leaving 1 base not matched to a gene. The CDR3 nucleotides are TGTGCCACCAGCTGGGGGGGCGAGCAGTACTTC. It translates to CATSWGGEQYF.

There are a few counts of this clone. This chain links TRBV6-6 with TRBJ2-7; 7 bases line up with TRBD2. The CDR3 extends over 14 amino acids. CDR1 and CDR2 (germline): MNHNY, SVGAGI (reference sequence). V lost 4 bases and J lost 5; bases outside the gene matches: 8. The CDR3 sequence: CASSFGRGVNEQYF. The CDR3 coding sequence is TGTGCCAGCAGTTTTGGACGGGGGGTCAACGAGCAGTACTTC.

The chain uses TRBV7-9 and TRBJ2-5, with a weak D call TRBD2 (5 bases). Trimming stripped 0 bases from V and 3 bases from J, with 11 bases between. The CDR3 runs to 15 residues. Germline V gene lookup returns CDR1 SEHNR and CDR2 FQNEAQ (reference sequence). The CDR3 loop reads CASSLAKPGKETQYF. CDR3 DNA sequence: TGTGCCAGCAGCTTAGCTAAGCCCGGGAAAGAGACCCAGTACTTC.

The table lists this clone with a count of one. V is TRBV30 and J is TRBJ2-6, with D hard to call. Trimming took off 3 bases at V and 2 bases at J, with 5 bases between the two ends. Germline V lookup: CDR1 GTSNPN, CDR2 SVGIG (reference sequence). The CDR3 is 13 residues long. The CDR3 spells CAWRETGANVLTF. For the CDR3, the DNA is TGTGCCTGGAGAGAGACTGGGGCCAACGTCCTGACTTTC.

The chain carries TRBV4-3 and TRBJ1-2; TRBD1 matches 9 bases. Germline loops: CDR1 LGHNA, CDR2 YSLEER. The CDR3 runs to 15 residues. V was clipped by 4 bases and J by 8 bases; unmatched bases: 11. CDR3 residues: CASSLVQTGGLGYTF. The DNA of the CDR3 is TGCGCCAGCAGCCTGGTACAAACAGGGGGCCTCGGCTACACCTTC.

The count of this clone is one. This chain joins TRBV7-3 and TRBJ2-2; tentatively, D is TRBD1 (5 bases). Deletions cut 3 bases from V and 1 base from J, with 9 bases between. Germline CDR1 is SGHTA and CDR2 is FQGTGA. CDR3 length: 15 residues. CDR3 loop: CASSFKDRNTGELFF. CDR3 coding DNA: TGTGCCAGCAGCTTTAAAGACAGGAACACCGGGGAGCTGTTTTTT.

The V call is TRBV18, the J call TRBJ2-5; D is possibly TRBD2 (6 bases). The CDR3 loop spans 14 amino acids. Between the trimmed V and J ends, which lost 3 bases and 4 bases, there was a span of 12 bases. Looked up from germline, CDR1 is KGHSH and CDR2 is LQKENI. CDR3 DNA: TGTGCCAGCTCACCTGTGACTAGGAGAGAGACCCAGTACTTC. This translates into CASSPVTRRETQYF.

The chain joins TRBV9 to TRBJ1-4; no firm D call. V gave up 3 bases and J gave up 5 bases, with 8 bases separating them. The germline V gene has CDR1 SGDLS and CDR2 YYNGEE. This CDR3 is built from 13 residues. The CDR3 here is CASSGSQNEKLFF. The CDR3 DNA is TGTGCCAGCAGCGGCTCACAAAATGAAAAACTGTTTTTT.

This rearrangement joins TRBV2 to TRBJ2-3; 10 bases map to TRBD2. Germline CDR1 is SNHLY and CDR2 is FYNNEI. This CDR3 has 16 residues. V was pared by 5 bases and J by 4 bases, with 9 bases of the junction left unmatched. As DNA, the CDR3 is TGTGCCAGCAGTAAAAGGGCTAGCGGGAGTTCAGATACGCAGTATTTT. It yields the protein CASSKRASGSSDTQYF.

J is TRBJ2-1 and V is TRBV5-6; 11 nucleotides line up with TRBD2. Germline values: CDR1 SGHDT, CDR2 YYEEEE. The V and J ends lost 4 bases and 3 bases, in that order; junction bases with no gene match: 3. CDR3 length equals 15 residues. The CDR3 coding sequence is TGTGCCAGCAGCCTACTAGCGGGAGACTACAATGAGCAGTTCTTC. Protein: CASSLLAGDYNEQFF.

The chain joins TRBV10-3 to TRBJ2-7; possibly TRBD2 for D (6 bases). This CDR3 is 14 amino acids long. With 0 bases removed from V and 2 bases from J, the gap between germline ends came to 8 bases. CDR1 ENHRY and CDR2 SYGVKD come from the germline V gene. CDR3 nucleotides: TGTGCCATCAGTGAGTCTACGGGAGCCTACGAGCAGTACTTC. Translated, it gives CAISESTGAYEQYF.

This chain links TRBV11-2 with TRBJ2-7; the match to TRBD2 covers 14 bases. The V segment lost 2 bases and the J segment 0 bases; nucleotides outside the gene matches: 3. The CDR3 contains 17 residues. Looked up from germline, CDR1 is SGHAT and CDR2 is FQNNGV. The CDR3 protein is CASSLLTSGRDSYEQYF. In DNA, the CDR3 is TGTGCCAGCAGCTTATTGACTAGCGGGAGGGACTCCTACGAGCAGTACTTC. Supplemented by reference TRBV11-2 and TRBJ2-7, the full variable domain reads EAGVAQSPRYKIIEKRQSVAFWCNPISGHATLYWYQQILGQGPKLLIQFQNNGVVDDSQLPKDRFSAERLKGVDSTLKIQPAKLEDSAVYLCASSLLTSGRDSYEQYFGPGTRLTVT.

The rearrangement joins TRBV10-2 to TRBJ2-2; a weak D match, TRBD2 (5 bases). The CDR3 extends over 12 amino acids. Per germline, CDR1 WSHSY and CDR2 SAAADI. Trimming removed 7 bases at V and 8 bases at J, with 11 bases between. The CDR3 DNA sequence: TGCGCCAGCAATTGGGGAGTGGGGGAGCTGTTTTTT. It yields the protein CASNWGVGELFF.

J is TRBJ2-2 and V is TRBV29-1; tentative D call: TRBD1 (5 bases). Germline V lookup: CDR1 SQVTM, CDR2 ANQGSEA. This CDR3 is 12 amino acids long. Trimming took off 4 bases at V and 6 bases at J, with 9 bases between the two ends. Written as DNA, the CDR3 is TGCAGCGTTGCCCCAGGGTCCGGGGAGCTGTTTTTT. This codes for CSVAPGSGELFF.

This rearrangement joins TRBV4-2 to TRBJ2-1; 8 nucleotides agree with TRBD2. The CDR3 extends over 16 amino acids. Looked up from germline, CDR1 is LGHNA and CDR2 is YNFKEQ. After removal of 0 bases from V and 7 bases from J, the junction contained 8 bases not matched to a gene. The DNA of the CDR3 is TGTGCCAGCAGCCAAGATTATGGCGGGAGGATTAATGAGCAGTTCTTC. It specifies CASSQDYGGRINEQFF.

The chain is built from TRBV4-1 and TRBJ1-2; 8 nucleotides match TRBD1. V trimming: 3 bases; J trimming: 6 bases; junction bases outside the gene matches: 6. The CDR3 runs 14 residues. Germline V CDR1 and CDR2: MGHRA, YSYEKL. CDR3 in amino acids: CASSQRTGSNGYTF. Written as DNA, the CDR3 is TGCGCCAGCAGCCAGCGGACAGGGAGCAATGGCTACACCTTC.

The chain recombines TRBV6-1 with TRBJ2-7, with a weak D call TRBD1 (6 bases). V was cut by 1 base and J by 4 bases, with 14 bases left in between. Per the germline V gene, CDR1 is MNHNS and CDR2 is SASEGT. The CDR3 spans 15 residues. The CDR3 DNA reads as TGTGCCAGCAGTGAAGGCAAGGACAGCTTGTACGAGCAGTACTTC. Encoded protein: CASSEGKDSLYEQYF.

In its sample, this clone was seen once. The chain carries TRBV6-5 and TRBJ1-5, with unresolved D. With 0 bases removed from V and 3 bases from J, the gap between germline ends came to 9 bases. Germline V gene lookup returns CDR1 MNHEY and CDR2 SVGAGI. The CDR3 consists of 15 residues. CDR3 sequence: CASSYSGQVNQPQHF. The CDR3 DNA reads as TGTGCCAGCAGTTACTCTGGGCAGGTCAATCAGCCCCAGCATTTT.

This clone was detected only once. The genes are TRBV5-6 and TRBJ2-7; the match to TRBD1 covers 8 bases. Per the germline V gene, CDR1 is SGHDT and CDR2 is YYEEEE. Losses at the gene ends were 5 bases for V and 4 bases for J; bases not matched to a gene: 8. This CDR3 region has 14 residues. The CDR3 loop is CASRPGTGFYEQYF. CDR3 coding DNA: TGTGCCAGCAGGCCCGGGACAGGTTTTTACGAGCAGTACTTC.

This chain uses TRBV15 with TRBJ2-1, with no clear D. Germline assignment: CDR1 LNHNV and CDR2 YYDKDF (reference sequence). CDR3 length equals 13 residues. The V end lost 4 bases, the J end lost 7 bases, and 11 bases lay between the germline ends. The CDR3 bases are TGTGCCACCAGCATAACGGAGAGAAATGAGCAGTTCTTC. Translated, it gives CATSITERNEQFF.

The genes are TRBV4-1 and TRBJ2-1; D is uncertain. CDR3 length: 16 amino acids. V was pared by 2 bases and J by 5 bases, with 16 bases between. The V gene's germline CDR1 is MGHRA and CDR2 YSYEKL. CDR3 sequence (DNA): TGCGCCAGCAGCCAAATGAGCATCTCCTTTAACAATGAGCAGTTCTTC. Translated: CASSQMSISFNNEQFF.

The chain joins TRBV6-5 to TRBJ2-2; no firm D call. The CDR3 totals 15 residues. Germline V gene lookup returns CDR1 MNHEY and CDR2 SVGAGI. The V and J ends lost 5 bases and 2 bases respectively, with 12 bases between them. CDR3 in DNA: TGTGCCAGCAGTCGCCCTATTTCCAACACCGGGGAGCTGTTTTTT. Translating gives CASSRPISNTGELFF.

V gene TRBV10-3 combines with J gene TRBJ2-6, with 7 bases identical to TRBD1. Germline V gene lookup returns CDR1 ENHRY and CDR2 SYGVKD. With V trimmed by 2 bases and J by 2 bases, 0 bases remained unmatched. The CDR3 length is 15 residues. As DNA, the CDR3 is TGTGCCATCAGTGAGCAGGGGGCTGGGGCCAACGTCCTGACTTTC. It encodes CAISEQGAGANVLTF.

V gene TRBV7-8 combines with J gene TRBJ2-3; weak D call: TRBD1 (6 bases). This CDR3 has 14 residues. Germline assignment: CDR1 SGHVS and CDR2 FQNEAQ. V lost 1 base and J 4 bases, leaving 9 bases between the germline ends. The CDR3 coding sequence is TGTGCCAGCAGCTTAGAACAGGGTGCAGATACGCAGTATTTT. Translated: CASSLEQGADTQYF.

CDR3 coding DNA: TGTGCCAGCTCAGGCCTCCGGGGGTACGAGCAGTACTTC. Translating gives CASSGLRGYEQYF. The genes are TRBV18 and TRBJ2-7, with a tentative D call TRBD2 (6 bases). The CDR3 runs to 13 residues. V dropped 5 bases and J dropped 4 bases, with 12 bases sitting between them. From germline, CDR1 is KGHSH and CDR2 LQKENI.

V is TRBV19 and J is TRBJ1-2, with TRBD1 matching 7 bases. The CDR3 length is 13 residues. After removal of 6 bases from V and 5 bases from J, the junction contained 6 bases not matched to a gene. Germline V gives CDR1 LNHDA, CDR2 SQIVND (reference sequence). CDR3 sequence reads: CASSRDRDYGYTF. The CDR3 nucleotides are TGTGCCAGTAGCCGCGACAGGGATTATGGCTACACCTTC.

This rearrangement joins TRBV4-1 to TRBJ2-6; 9 bases match TRBD1. The CDR3 covers 20 residues. Germline CDR1 and CDR2: MGHRA and YSYEKL. The junction had 11 bases not matched to a gene; V was cut back by 0 bases and J by 2 bases. The CDR3 DNA is TGCGCCAGCAGCCAAGACCCCCGGGACAGGGAGGTTCCTGGGGCCAACGTCCTGACTTTC. Translation: CASSQDPRDREVPGANVLTF.

The DNA for the CDR3 is TGTGCCAGCAGGATACAGGCAGGGGGGAGTCAGCCCCAGCATTTT. Translated: CASRIQAGGSQPQHF. This rearrangement joins TRBV27 to TRBJ1-5; TRBD1 matches at 7 bases. The CDR3 spans 15 residues. Germline lookup yields CDR1 MNHEY and CDR2 SMNVEV (reference sequence). Trimming removed 6 bases from V and 6 bases from J; junction bases left unmatched: 11.

This clone appeared once. The chain recombines TRBV7-3 with TRBJ2-3; 7 bases align to TRBD1. The CDR3 spans 15 residues. Germline V gene sequence: CDR1 SGHTA, CDR2 FQGTGA. V shed 0 bases and J 6 bases; nucleotides not matched to a gene: 6. The CDR3 DNA follows: TGTGCCAGCAGCTTAACAGGGGGCCGGGTGGATACGCAGTATTTT. Translation gives CASSLTGGRVDTQYF.

This clone has just one count. CDR3 loop: CASSASLSGNTIYF. The CDR3 region has the DNA TGTGCCAGTAGTGCGTCATTATCTGGAAACACCATATATTTT. This chain links TRBV19 with TRBJ1-3; D is ambiguous. This CDR3 has 14 residues. CDR1 and CDR2 from the germline V gene are LNHDA and SQIVND (reference sequence). V was shortened by 5 bases and J by 1 base, with 9 bases between the two germline ends.

This clone was detected once. This rearrangement joins TRBV6-6 to TRBJ2-7; perhaps TRBD1 as D (5 bases). Germline loops: CDR1 MNHNY, CDR2 SVGAGI (reference sequence). This CDR3 region has 14 residues. Trimming took 6 bases from V and 4 from J, leaving 16 bases between them. This chain's CDR3 is CASSDSEILYEQYF. CDR3 sequence (DNA): TGTGCCAGCAGCGACAGCGAGATACTATACGAGCAGTACTTC.

In its sample, this clone was seen a few times. This sequence joins TRBV19 and TRBJ2-7, with D possibly TRBD1 on 5 matching bases. V was clipped by 6 bases and J by 0 bases, with 12 bases between them. The germline V gene encodes CDR1 LNHDA and CDR2 SQIVND (reference sequence). The CDR3 loop spans 14 amino acids. Here the CDR3 DNA reads TGTGCCAGTAGACAGGCAGGATACTCCTACGAGCAGTACTTC. Translated, it gives CASRQAGYSYEQYF. The whole variable domain, remainder taken from reference TRBV19 and TRBJ2-7, is DGGITQSPKYLFRKEGQNVTLSCEQNLNHDAMYWYRQDPGQGLRLIYYSQIVNDFQKGDIAEGYSVSREKKESFPLTVTSAQKNPTAFYLCASRQAGYSYEQYFGPGTRLTVT.